At least ten counts were recorded for the clone carrying this T cell receptor beta chain. No antigen is known for it. The data were obtained in a study of spatial heterogeneity in lung cancer. Indicated time point: sample taken at primary tumor resection. The donor population consisted of 72 patients with untreated, early-stage non-small cell lung cancer. This CDR3 is 16 amino acids long. Trimming stripped 4 bases from V and 0 bases from J, with 14 bases between. Germline V gene lookup returns CDR1 MGHDK and CDR2 SYGVNS. Each TCR cDNA molecule bore a unique molecular identifier. TCRdb reprocessed the 5' RACE reads with MiXCR, giving one entry per CDR3 protein. This sample yields nearly 80,000 distinct CDR3 sequences, of which under 8.5% are seen a single time; almost 7% belongs to the top ten. Study observations and caveats: More often at tumor resection than at routine follow-up, ubiquitous expanded tumor TCRs were detected in the blood.

V usage is TRBV25-1 and J usage is TRBJ2-3; possible D gene TRBD1, 5 bases. Sequencing used PBMCs, obtained at surgery. This receptor was identified in a male donor with early-stage non-small cell lung cancer. CDR3 coding DNA: TGTGCCAGCAGTGTCAAGGGGTCCCTTAGCACAGATACGCAGTATTTT. It specifies CASSVKGSLSTDTQYF.